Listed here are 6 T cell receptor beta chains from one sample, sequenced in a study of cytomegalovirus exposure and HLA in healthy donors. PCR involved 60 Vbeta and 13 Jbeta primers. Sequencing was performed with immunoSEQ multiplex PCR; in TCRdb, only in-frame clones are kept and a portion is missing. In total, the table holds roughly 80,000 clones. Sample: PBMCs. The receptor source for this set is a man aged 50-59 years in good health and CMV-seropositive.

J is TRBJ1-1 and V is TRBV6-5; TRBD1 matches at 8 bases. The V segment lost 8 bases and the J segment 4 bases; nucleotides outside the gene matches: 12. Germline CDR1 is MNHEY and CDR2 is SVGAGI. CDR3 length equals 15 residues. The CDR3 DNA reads TGTGCCAGCCGTCCTTGGACAGGGAGGCTCACTGAAGCTTTCTTT. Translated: CASRPWTGRLTEAFF.

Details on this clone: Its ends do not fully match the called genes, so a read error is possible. The CDR3, as DNA: TGTGCCAGCAGGTTAGCGGGAGTATACGAGCAGTACTTC. Translated: CASRLAGVYEQYF. V is TRBV7-8 and J is TRBJ2-7; 9 bases align to TRBD2. CDR1 SGHVS and CDR2 FQNEAQ come from the germline V gene. This CDR3 spans 13 amino acids.

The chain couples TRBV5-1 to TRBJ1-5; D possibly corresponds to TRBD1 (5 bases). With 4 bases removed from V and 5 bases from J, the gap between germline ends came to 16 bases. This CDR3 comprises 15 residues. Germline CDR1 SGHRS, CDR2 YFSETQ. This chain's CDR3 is CASSPGAGDHQPQHF. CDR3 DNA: TGCGCCAGCAGCCCCGGGGCGGGGGATCATCAGCCCCAGCATTTT.

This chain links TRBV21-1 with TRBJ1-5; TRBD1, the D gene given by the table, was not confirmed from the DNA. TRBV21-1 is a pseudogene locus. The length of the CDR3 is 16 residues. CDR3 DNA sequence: TGTGCCAGCAGCAATTTTGCCAGGGGGATGGAACAGCCCCAGCATTTT. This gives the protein CASSNFARGMEQPQHF.

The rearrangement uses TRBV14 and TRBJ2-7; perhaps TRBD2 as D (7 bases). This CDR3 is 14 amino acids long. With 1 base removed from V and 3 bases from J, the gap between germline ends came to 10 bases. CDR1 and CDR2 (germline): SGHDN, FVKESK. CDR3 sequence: CASSQGGGGYEQYF. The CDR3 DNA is TGTGCCAGCAGCCAAGGGGGAGGGGGCTACGAGCAGTACTTC.

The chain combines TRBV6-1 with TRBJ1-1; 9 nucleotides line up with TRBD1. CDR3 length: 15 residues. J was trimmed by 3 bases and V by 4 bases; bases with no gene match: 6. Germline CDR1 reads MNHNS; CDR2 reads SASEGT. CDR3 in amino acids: CASSGQGVRDTEAFF. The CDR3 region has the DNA TGTGCCAGCAGTGGACAGGGGGTAAGGGACACTGAAGCTTTCTTT.